This T cell receptor beta chain emerged from a study of cytomegalovirus exposure and HLA in healthy donors. Study findings and constraints: Cytomegalovirus-associated status was assigned to approximately 160 TCR beta chains.

A multiplex PCR was run with 60 Vbeta primers and 13 Jbeta primers. Profiled with immunoSEQ multiplex PCR; TCRdb holds only in-frame clones, not every one. The repertoire holds 130,000 to 150,000 clones, with about 80% as singletons. The V and J ends lost 6 bases and 15 bases respectively, with 18 bases between them. Germline V gene data show CDR1 as MNHEY and CDR2 as SVGAGI. The CDR3 spans 12 residues. On this clone: Its antigen is unknown.

The J gene is TRBJ1-5, the V gene TRBV6-5; TRBD1 might be the D (5 bases). The sample taken for sequencing was PBMCs. The TCR sequence derives from a woman aged 60-75 years in good health and CMV-seropositive. The CDR3 sequence: CASSQGGRGGHF. CDR3 nucleotide sequence: TGTGCCAGCAGCCAAGGTGGTAGGGGTGGGCATTTT.